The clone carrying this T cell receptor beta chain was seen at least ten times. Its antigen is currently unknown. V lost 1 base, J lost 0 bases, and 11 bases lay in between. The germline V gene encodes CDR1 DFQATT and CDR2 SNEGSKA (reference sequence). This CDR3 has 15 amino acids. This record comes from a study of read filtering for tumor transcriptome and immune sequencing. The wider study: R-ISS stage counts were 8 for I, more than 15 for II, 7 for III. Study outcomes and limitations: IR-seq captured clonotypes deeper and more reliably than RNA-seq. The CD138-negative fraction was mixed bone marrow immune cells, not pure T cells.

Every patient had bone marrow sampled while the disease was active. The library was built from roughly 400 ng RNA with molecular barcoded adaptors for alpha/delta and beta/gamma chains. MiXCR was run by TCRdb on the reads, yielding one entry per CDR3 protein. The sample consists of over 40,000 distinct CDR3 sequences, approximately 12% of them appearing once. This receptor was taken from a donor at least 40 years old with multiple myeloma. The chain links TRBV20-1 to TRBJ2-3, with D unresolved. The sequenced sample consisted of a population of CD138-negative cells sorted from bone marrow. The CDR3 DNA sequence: TGCAGTGCTAGAGTACAGCCAACTAGCACAGATACGCAGTATTTT. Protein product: CSARVQPTSTDTQYF.